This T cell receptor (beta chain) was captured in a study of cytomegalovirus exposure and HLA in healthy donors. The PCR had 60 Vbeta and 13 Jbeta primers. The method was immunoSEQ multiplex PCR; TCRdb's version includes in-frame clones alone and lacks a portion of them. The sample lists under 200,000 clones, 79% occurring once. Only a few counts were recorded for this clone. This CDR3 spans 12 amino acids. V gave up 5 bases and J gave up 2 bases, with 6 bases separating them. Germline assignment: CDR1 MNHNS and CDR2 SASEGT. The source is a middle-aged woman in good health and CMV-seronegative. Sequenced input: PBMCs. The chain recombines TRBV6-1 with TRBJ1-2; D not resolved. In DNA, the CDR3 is TGTGCCAGCAGTTCTATGAACTATGGCTACACCTTC. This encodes CASSSMNYGYTF.